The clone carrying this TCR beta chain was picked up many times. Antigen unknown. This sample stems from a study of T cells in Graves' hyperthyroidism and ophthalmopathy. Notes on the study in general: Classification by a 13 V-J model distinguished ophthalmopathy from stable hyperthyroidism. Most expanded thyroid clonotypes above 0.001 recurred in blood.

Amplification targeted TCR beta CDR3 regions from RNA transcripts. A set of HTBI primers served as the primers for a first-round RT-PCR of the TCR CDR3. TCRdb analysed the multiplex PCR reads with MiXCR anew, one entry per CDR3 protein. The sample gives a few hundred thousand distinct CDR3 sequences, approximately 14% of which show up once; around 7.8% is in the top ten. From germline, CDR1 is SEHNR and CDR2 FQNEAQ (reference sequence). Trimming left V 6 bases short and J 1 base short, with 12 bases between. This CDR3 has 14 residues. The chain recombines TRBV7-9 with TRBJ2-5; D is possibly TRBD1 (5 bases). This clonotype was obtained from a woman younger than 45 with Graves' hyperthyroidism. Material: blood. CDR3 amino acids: CASRKEDTQETQYF. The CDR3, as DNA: TGTGCCAGCAGGAAAGAGGACACCCAAGAGACCCAGTACTTC.